A single sample is the source of the 7 T cell receptor beta chains below, sequenced in a study of PD-L1 blockade in urothelial cancer. Generated by immunoSEQ multiplex PCR, the TCRdb table keeps only in-frame clones and is missing some. The sample has tens of thousands of clones; 84% are singletons. This specimen consisted of PBMCs, obtained around atezolizumab (anti-PD-L1) treatment. The receptor set was obtained from a man aged 60 to 69 with urothelial cancer.

The CDR3 nucleotides read TGTGCCAGCAGTTACCGTCGGGAGTCCTACGAGCAGTACTTC. Its translation is CASSYRRESYEQYF. V gene TRBV6-5 combines with J gene TRBJ2-7, with D possibly matching TRBD2 (6 bases). The CDR3 extends over 14 amino acids. V dropped 2 bases and J dropped 1 base, with 9 bases sitting between them. Germline V gene lookup returns CDR1 MNHEY and CDR2 SVGAGI.

The chain combines TRBV5-1 with TRBJ2-7; tentative D call: TRBD2 (5 bases). Per the germline V gene, CDR1 is SGHRS and CDR2 is YFSETQ. Between the trimmed V and J ends, which lost 1 base and 4 bases, there was a span of 12 bases. CDR3 length: 14 residues. CDR3 region: CASSLREGWYEQYF. The CDR3 nucleotides read TGCGCCAGCAGCTTGAGAGAGGGCTGGTACGAGCAGTACTTC. Looking up the rest from reference TRBV5-1 and TRBJ2-7 gives the full variable domain: KAGVTQTPRYLIKTRGQQVTLSCSPISGHRSVSWYQQTPGQGLQFLFEYFSETQRNKGNFPGRFSGRQFSNSRSEMNVSTLELGDSALYLCASSLREGWYEQYFGPGTRLTVT.

The chain is built from TRBV6-5 and TRBJ2-7; perhaps TRBD2 as D (5 bases). CDR1 MNHEY and CDR2 SVGAGI come from the germline V gene. Trimming left V 2 bases short and J 7 bases short, with 12 bases between. The CDR3 loop spans 13 amino acids. CDR3 nucleotides: TGTGCCAGCAGTTACGCTCTAGCTGGGGAGCAGTACTTC. This encodes CASSYALAGEQYF.

In this sample, this clone turned up once. The rearrangement joins TRBV7-2 to TRBJ1-2; 8 bases line up with TRBD1. The CDR3 length is 15 residues. Trimming cost V 5 bases and J 1 base; bases outside gene matches: 6. Germline loops: CDR1 SGHTA, CDR2 FQGNSA. CDR3 in amino acids: CASSARGQGNYGYTF. The CDR3 nucleotides read TGTGCCAGCAGCGCTAGAGGACAGGGTAACTATGGCTACACCTTC.

Only a few counts were recorded for this clone. The genes are TRBV13 and TRBJ1-2; the D is unclear. CDR1 is PRHDT, CDR2 FYEKMQ, per germline (reference sequence). This CDR3 comprises 15 residues. The V and J ends lost 1 base and 0 bases respectively, with 9 bases between them. Here the CDR3 DNA reads TGTGCCAGCAGCTTAGATGGGCAGACTAACTATGGCTACACCTTC. This translates into CASSLDGQTNYGYTF.

This sequence joins TRBV5-1 and TRBJ2-3, with 9 bases aligning to TRBD2. The CDR3 runs 15 residues. Germline loops: CDR1 SGHRS, CDR2 YFSETQ. Unmatched junction bases numbered 3, after V lost 0 bases and J lost 4 bases. CDR3 region: CASSLGTSVSDTQYF. As DNA, the CDR3 is TGCGCCAGCAGCTTGGGGACTAGCGTGTCAGATACGCAGTATTTT.

The rearrangement uses TRBV19 and TRBJ1-2; no definite D call. V was clipped by 10 bases and J by 4 bases, with 16 bases between them. Germline CDR1 LNHDA, CDR2 SQIVND (reference sequence). The CDR3 is 13 residues long. CDR3 residues: CATTTRLGYGYTF. Here the CDR3 DNA reads TGTGCCACCACGACAAGGTTGGGCTATGGCTACACCTTC.